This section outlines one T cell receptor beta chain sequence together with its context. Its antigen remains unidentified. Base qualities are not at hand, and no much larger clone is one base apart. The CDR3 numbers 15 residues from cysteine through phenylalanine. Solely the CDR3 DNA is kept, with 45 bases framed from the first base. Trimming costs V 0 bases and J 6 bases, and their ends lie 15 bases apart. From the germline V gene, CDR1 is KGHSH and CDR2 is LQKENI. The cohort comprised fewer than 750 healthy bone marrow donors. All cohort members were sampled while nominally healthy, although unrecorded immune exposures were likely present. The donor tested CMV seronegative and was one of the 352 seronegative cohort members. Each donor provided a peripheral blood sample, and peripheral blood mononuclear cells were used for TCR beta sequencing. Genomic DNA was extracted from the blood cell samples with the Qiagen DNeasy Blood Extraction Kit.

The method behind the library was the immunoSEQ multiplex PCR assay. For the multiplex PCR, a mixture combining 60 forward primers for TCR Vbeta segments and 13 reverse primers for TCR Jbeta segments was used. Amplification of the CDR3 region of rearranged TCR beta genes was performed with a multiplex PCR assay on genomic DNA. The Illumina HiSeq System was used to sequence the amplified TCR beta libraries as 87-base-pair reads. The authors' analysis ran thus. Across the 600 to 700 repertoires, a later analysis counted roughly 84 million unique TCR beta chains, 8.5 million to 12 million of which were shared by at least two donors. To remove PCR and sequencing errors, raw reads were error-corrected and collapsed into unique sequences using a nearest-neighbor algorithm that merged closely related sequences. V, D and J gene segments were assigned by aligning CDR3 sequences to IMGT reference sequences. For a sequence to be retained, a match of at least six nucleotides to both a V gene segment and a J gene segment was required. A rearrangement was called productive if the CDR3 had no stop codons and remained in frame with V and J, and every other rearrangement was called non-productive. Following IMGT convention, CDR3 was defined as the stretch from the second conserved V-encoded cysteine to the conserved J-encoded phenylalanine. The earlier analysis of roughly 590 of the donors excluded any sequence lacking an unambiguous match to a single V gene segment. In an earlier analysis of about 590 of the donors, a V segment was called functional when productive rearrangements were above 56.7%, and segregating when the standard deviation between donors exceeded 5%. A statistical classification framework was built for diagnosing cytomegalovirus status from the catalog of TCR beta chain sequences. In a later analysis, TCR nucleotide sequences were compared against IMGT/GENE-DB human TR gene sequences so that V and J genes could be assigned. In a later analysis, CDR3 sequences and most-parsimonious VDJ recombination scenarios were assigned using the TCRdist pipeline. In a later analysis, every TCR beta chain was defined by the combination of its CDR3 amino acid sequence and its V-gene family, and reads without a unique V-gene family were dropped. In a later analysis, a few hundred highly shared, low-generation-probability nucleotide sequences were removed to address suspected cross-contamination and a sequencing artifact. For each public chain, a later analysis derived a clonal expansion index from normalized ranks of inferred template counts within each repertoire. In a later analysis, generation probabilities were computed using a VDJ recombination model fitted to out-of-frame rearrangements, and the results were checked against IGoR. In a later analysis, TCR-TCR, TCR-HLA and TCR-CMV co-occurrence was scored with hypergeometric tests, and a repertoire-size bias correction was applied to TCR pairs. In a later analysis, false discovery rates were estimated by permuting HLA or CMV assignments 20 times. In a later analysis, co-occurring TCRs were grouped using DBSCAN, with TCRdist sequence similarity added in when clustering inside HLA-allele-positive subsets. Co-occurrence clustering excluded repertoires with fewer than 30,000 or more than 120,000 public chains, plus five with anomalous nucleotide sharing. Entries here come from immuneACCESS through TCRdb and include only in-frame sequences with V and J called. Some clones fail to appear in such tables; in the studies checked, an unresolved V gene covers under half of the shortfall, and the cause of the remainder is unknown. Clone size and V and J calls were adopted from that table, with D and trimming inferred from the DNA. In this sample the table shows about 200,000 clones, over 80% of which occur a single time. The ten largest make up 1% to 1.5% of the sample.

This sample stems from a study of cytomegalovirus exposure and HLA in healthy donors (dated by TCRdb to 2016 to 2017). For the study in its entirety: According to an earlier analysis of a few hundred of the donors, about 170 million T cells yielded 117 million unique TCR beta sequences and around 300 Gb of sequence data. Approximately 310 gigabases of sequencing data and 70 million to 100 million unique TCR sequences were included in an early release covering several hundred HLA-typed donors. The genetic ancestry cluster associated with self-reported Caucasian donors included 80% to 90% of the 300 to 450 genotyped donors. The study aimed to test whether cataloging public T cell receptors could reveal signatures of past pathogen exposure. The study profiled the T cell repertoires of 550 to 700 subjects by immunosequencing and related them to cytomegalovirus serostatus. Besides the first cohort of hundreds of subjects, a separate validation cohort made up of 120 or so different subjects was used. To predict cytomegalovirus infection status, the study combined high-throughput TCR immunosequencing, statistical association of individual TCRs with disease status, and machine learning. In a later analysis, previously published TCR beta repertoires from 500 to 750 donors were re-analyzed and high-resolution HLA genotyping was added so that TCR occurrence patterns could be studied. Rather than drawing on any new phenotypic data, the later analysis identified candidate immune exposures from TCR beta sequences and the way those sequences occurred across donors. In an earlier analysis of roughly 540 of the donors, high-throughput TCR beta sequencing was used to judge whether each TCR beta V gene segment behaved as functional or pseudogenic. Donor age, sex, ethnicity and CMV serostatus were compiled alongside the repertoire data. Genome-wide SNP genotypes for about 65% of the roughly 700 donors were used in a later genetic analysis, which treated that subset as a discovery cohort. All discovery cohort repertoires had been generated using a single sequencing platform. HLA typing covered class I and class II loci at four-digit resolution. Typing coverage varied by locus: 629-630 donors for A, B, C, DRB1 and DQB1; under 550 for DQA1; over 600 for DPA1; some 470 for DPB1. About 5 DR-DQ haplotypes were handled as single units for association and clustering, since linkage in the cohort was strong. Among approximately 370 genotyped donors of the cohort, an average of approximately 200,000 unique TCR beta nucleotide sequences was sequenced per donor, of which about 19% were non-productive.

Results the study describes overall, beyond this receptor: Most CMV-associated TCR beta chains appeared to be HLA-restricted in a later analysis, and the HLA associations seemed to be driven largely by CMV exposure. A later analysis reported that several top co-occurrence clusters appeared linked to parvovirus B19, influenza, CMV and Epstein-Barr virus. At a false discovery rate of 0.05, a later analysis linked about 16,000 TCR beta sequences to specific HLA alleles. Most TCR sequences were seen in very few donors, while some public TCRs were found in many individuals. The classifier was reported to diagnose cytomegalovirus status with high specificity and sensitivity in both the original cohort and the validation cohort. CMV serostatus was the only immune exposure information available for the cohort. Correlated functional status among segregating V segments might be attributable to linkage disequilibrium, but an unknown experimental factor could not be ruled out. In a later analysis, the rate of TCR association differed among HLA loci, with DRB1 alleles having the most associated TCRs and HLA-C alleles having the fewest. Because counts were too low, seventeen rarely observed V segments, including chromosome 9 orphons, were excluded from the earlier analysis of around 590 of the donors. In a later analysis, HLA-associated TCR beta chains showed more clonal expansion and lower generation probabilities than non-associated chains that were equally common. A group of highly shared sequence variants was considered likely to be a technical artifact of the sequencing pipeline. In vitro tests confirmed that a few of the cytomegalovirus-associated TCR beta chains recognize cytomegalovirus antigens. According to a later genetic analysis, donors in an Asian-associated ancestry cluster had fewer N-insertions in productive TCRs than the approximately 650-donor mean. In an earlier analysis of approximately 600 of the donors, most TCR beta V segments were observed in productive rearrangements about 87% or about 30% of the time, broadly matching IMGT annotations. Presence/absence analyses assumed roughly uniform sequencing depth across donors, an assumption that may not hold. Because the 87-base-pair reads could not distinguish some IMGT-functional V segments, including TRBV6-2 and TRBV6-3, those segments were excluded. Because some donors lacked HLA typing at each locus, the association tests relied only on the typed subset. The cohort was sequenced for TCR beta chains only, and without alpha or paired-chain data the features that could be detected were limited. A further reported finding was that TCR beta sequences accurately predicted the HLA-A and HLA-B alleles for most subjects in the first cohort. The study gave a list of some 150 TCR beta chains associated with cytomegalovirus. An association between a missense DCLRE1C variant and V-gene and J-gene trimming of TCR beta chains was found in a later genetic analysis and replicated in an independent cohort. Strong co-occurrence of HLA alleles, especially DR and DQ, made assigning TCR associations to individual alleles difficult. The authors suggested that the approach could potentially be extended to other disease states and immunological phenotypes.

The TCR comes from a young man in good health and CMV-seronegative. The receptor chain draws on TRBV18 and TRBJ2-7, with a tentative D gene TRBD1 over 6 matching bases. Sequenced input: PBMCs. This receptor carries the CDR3 CASSPPTRGLGEQYF. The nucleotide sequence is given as TGTGCCAGCTCACCACCAACCAGGGGATTAGGCGAGCAGTACTTC. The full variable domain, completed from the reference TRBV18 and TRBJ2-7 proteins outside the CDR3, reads NAGVMQNPRHLVRRRGQEARLRCSPMKGHSHVYWYRQLPEEGLKFMVYLQKENIIDESGMPKERFSAEFPKEGPSILRIQQVVRGDSAAYFCASSPPTRGLGEQYFGPGTRLTVT.